This is a list of T cell receptor beta chains from one sample in a study of cytomegalovirus exposure and HLA in healthy donors. Produced via immunoSEQ multiplex PCR; TCRdb's table is partial and in-frame only. Among about 99,000 clones listed, around 61% were seen once. Sequenced input: PBMCs. These receptors were collected from a woman aged 45 to 65 in good health and CMV-seronegative. Each CDR3 is given with its conserved first and last residue. D genes are given only for firm matches. Clone size is not always given. Where it is, it says once, few, many or a class for expanded clones.

d_gene	abundance	v_gene	j_gene	CDR3nt	CDR3aa
TRBD1	.	TRBV4-2	TRBJ2-1	TGTGCCAGCAGCCCGGGACAGCACTACAATGAGCAGTTCTTC	CASSPGQHYNEQFF
.	.	TRBV19	TRBJ2-3	TGTGCCAGTAGTTCGACGGGCCGCGGGACGCAGTATTTT	CASSSTGRGTQYF
.	.	TRBV6-5	TRBJ1-4	TGTGCCAGCAGTTTACATTTCGGGTCCGGGGTAAAACTGTTTTTT	CASSLHFGSGVKLFF
TRBD1	.	TRBV5-8	TRBJ2-7	TGTGCCAGCAGCTGCACTCGACAGGGAATCTACGAGCAGTACTTC	CASSCTRQGIYEQYF
TRBD1	.	TRBV5-1	TRBJ1-4	TGCGCCAGCAGCTTGATGGGACAGGGAGATGAAAAACTGCTTTTT	CASSLMGQGDEKLLF
TRBD1	.	TRBV15	TRBJ2-5	TGTGCCACCCAAGAACAGGGGGAGACCCAGTACTTC	CATQEQGETQYF
.	.	TRBV28	TRBJ1-2	TGTGCCAGCAGTTTGTCCGTCGGCAGGAACTATGGCTACACCTTC	CASSLSVGRNYGYTF
TRBD1	.	TRBV6-5	TRBJ2-7	TGTGCCAGCAGTGGACAGGGGGCGGCCTACGAGCAGTACTTC	CASSGQGAAYEQYF
.	.	TRBV6-1	TRBJ2-7	TGTGCCAGTACGACGGGAACAACTTACGAGCAGTACTTC	CASTTGTTYEQYF
TRBD2	.	TRBV19	TRBJ2-1	TGTGCCGGTAGTATTATGGGGGGGAACGAGCAGTTCTTC	CAGSIMGGNEQFF
.	few	TRBV7-8	TRBJ2-2	TGTGCCAGCACCAAGAGGGAGACCGGGGAGCTGTTTTTT	CASTKRETGELFF
TRBD1	few	TRBV6-1	TRBJ2-5	TGTGCCAGCAGTGAAGTAATCCGGGACAGGAATTACTTC	CASSEVIRDRNYF
TRBD1	.	TRBV10-3	TRBJ2-7	TGTGCCATGATGAAGGGACAGGGGTCCTCCTACGAGCAGTACTTC	CAMMKGQGSSYEQYF
TRBD2	.	TRBV2	TRBJ2-7	TGTGCCAGCAGTGAGGGACTAGCCTACGAGCAGTACTTC	CASSEGLAYEQYF
.	.	TRBV2	TRBJ1-3	TGTGCCAGCAGGAGAGACAGGCTGGGAGGAAACACCATATATTTT	CASRRDRLGGNTIYF
TRBD2	once	TRBV5-1	TRBJ2-1	TGCGCCAGCAGCGACTCCGGGACTAGCACCGCCAATGAGCAGTTCTTC	CASSDSGTSTANEQFF
.	few	TRBV5-1	TRBJ1-4	TGCGCCAGCAGCTTTTTGACGGGGGCAACTAATGAAAAACTGTTTTTT	CASSFLTGATNEKLFF
TRBD1	few	TRBV2	TRBJ2-7	TGTGCCAGCAGTGTACAGGGGGCTATTAGCGAGCAGTACTTC	CASSVQGAISEQYF
TRBD2	.	TRBV28	TRBJ2-1	TGTGCCAGCACTGAGGCTAGCGGGTACAATGAGCAGTTCTTC	CASTEASGYNEQFF
TRBD2	.	TRBV7-8	TRBJ2-1	TGTGCCAGCAGCTGGCTCGCGGGAGTTGGGAATGAGCAGTTCTTC	CASSWLAGVGNEQFF
TRBD2	.	TRBV10-2	TRBJ2-2	TGCGCCAGCAGTGTGGGGGGGATTGGCACCGGGGAGCTGTTTTTT	CASSVGGIGTGELFF
.	.	TRBV7-9	TRBJ2-2	TGTGCCAGCAGCTTAGATACCCGGACCGGGGAGCTGTTTTTT	CASSLDTRTGELFF
TRBD2	few	TRBV6-1	TRBJ2-3	TGTGCCAGCAGTGAACACCCCAGCGGGAGTGGCGCAGATACGCAGTATTTT	CASSEHPSGSGADTQYF
TRBD1	few	TRBV6-5	TRBJ1-2	TGTGCCAGCAGTCTCGGAGCAGGGGGCTATGGCTACACCTTC	CASSLGAGGYGYTF
TRBD2	few	TRBV19	TRBJ2-5	TGTGCCAGTAGTCCGACTAGCGGGAGGGCCGGAGAGACCCAGTACTTC	CASSPTSGRAGETQYF
TRBD1	.	TRBV6-1	TRBJ2-7	TGTGCCAGCAGCCGGGGACAGGAGTACGAGCAGTACTTC	CASSRGQEYEQYF
.	few	TRBV18	TRBJ2-5	TGTGCCAGCTCAACAACAGGGGGGGGACAAGAGACCCAGTACTTC	CASSTTGGGQETQYF
TRBD1	few	TRBV2	TRBJ2-5	TGTGCCAGCAGTAACCGGGACAGGGGGCTTGAGACCCAGTACTTC	CASSNRDRGLETQYF
TRBD2	.	TRBV5-1	TRBJ2-5	TGCGCCAGCAGCTTGCTGTCTAGCGGGGGGTCTCAAGAGACCCAGTACTTC	CASSLLSSGGSQETQYF
.	.	TRBV27	TRBJ1-5	TGTGCCAGCAGTGGGGGGGCAGGGGTACCTAGGCAGCCCCAGCATTTT	CASSGGAGVPRQPQHF
.	.	TRBV19	TRBJ1-1	TGTGCCAGTAGTGGGGGGGCCGAAGCTTTCTTT	CASSGGAEAFF
TRBD1	.	TRBV7-6	TRBJ2-2	TGTGCCAGCAGCTTAATTCTAGGGACAGCCCGGGCAAGGGAGCTGTTTTTT	CASSLILGTARARELFF
TRBD2	.	TRBV9	TRBJ2-1	TGTGCCAGCAGCGTTGCTGACGGGGGGATCAATGAGCAGTTCTTC	CASSVADGGINEQFF
.	.	TRBV6-1	TRBJ1-5	TGTGCCAGTCAGGGTTATAGCAATCAGCCCCAGCATTTT	CASQGYSNQPQHF
.	.	TRBV6-1	TRBJ1-2	TGTGCCAGCAGTGAACTGGAGTACGGCTTC	CASSELEYGF
TRBD1	.	TRBV5-4	TRBJ2-7	TGTGCCAGCAGCTTGGGGACAGGGGGCCAGTTCCGCGAGCAGTACTTC	CASSLGTGGQFREQYF
.	.	TRBV7-9	TRBJ2-7	TGTGCCAGCAGCTTAGCCTCATGGACAGCAGCCTACGAGCAGTACTTC	CASSLASWTAAYEQYF
.	.	TRBV19	TRBJ2-1	TGTGCCAGTAGTATTCTCGCCTCGGGGTACAATGAGCAGTTCTTC	CASSILASGYNEQFF
TRBD1	.	TRBV19	TRBJ2-1	TGTGCCAGTAGTATGCGGCAGGGGGTCGAGTTCTTC	CASSMRQGVEFF
TRBD1	.	TRBV5-1	TRBJ1-2	TGCGCCAGCAGCTTGGGACAGGGGACTTATGGCTACACCTTC	CASSLGQGTYGYTF
TRBD1	.	TRBV18	TRBJ2-5	TGTGCCAGCTCAACCGGACAGGGAGAGACCCAGTACTTC	CASSTGQGETQYF
.	few	TRBV4-2	TRBJ2-5	TGTGCCAGCAGCCCCCGGGAGAAAGAGACCCAGTACTTC	CASSPREKETQYF
TRBD1	.	TRBV4-1	TRBJ1-4	TGCGCCAGCAGCCAAGATGGGACGACAGGGGGCAGTGAAAAACTGTTTTTT	CASSQDGTTGGSEKLFF
TRBD2	.	TRBV7-2	TRBJ2-1	TGTGCCAGCAGCTTAGCCAGCGGGAGGGTTTACAATGAGCAGTTCTTC	CASSLASGRVYNEQFF
TRBD2	few	TRBV7-6	TRBJ2-3	TGTGCCAGCAGCTCCTCTGGCGGGGAGGGAACAGATACGCAGTATTTT	CASSSSGGEGTDTQYF
.	.	TRBV19	TRBJ2-1	TGTGCCAGTAGTAGGACACCGAAGAACAATGAGCAGTTCTTC	CASSRTPKNNEQFF
.	.	TRBV18	TRBJ1-3	TGTGCCAGCTCACATAAATCACAGGGTACCTCTGGAAACACCATATATTTT	CASSHKSQGTSGNTIYF
.	.	TRBV19	TRBJ1-1	TGTGCCAGTAGTACCTGGGGGGTCCCTGAAGCTTTCTTT	CASSTWGVPEAFF
TRBD1	once	TRBV6-1	TRBJ1-1	TGTGCCAGCGGACCACAGGGGGCGATGACTGAAGCTTTCTTT	CASGPQGAMTEAFF
TRBD1	.	TRBV4-3	TRBJ2-2	TGCGCCAGCAGCCAAGAGGCGACAGGGGGGCCCGGGGAGCTGTTTTTT	CASSQEATGGPGELFF
TRBD2	.	TRBV4-1	TRBJ2-7	TGCGCCAGCAGCCAAACACGGACTAGCGGGGGATACGAGCAGTACTTC	CASSQTRTSGGYEQYF
TRBD2	few	TRBV10-3	TRBJ2-1	TGTGCCATCAGTGAAGGACTAGAGTACAATGAGCAGTTCTTC	CAISEGLEYNEQFF
.	.	TRBV30	TRBJ2-1	TGTGCCTGGAGGTCCCCCCCGAAGCGGCCACACTACAATGAGCAGTTCTTC	CAWRSPPKRPHYNEQFF